Detailed here is one T cell receptor beta chain. This sample is part of a study of T cell responses to AZD1222 COVID-19 vaccine. This table comes from immunoSEQ multiplex PCR, and its TCRdb copy is limited to in-frame clones, with some not included. The sample holds about 130,000 clones; over 75% are singletons and the top ten take approximately 7%. The CDR3 is 15 amino acids. V gave up 0 bases and J gave up 5 bases, with 13 bases separating them. Germline V CDR1 and CDR2: MGHRA, YSYEKL. The rearrangement links TRBV4-1 to TRBJ1-2, with unresolved D. The TCR originated in an adult in good health. The starting material was peripheral blood, obtained on day 0 of AZD1222 vaccination. CDR3 region: CASSQDESSGYGYTF. CDR3 in DNA: TGCGCCAGCAGCCAAGATGAGAGTTCTGGGTATGGCTACACCTTC.